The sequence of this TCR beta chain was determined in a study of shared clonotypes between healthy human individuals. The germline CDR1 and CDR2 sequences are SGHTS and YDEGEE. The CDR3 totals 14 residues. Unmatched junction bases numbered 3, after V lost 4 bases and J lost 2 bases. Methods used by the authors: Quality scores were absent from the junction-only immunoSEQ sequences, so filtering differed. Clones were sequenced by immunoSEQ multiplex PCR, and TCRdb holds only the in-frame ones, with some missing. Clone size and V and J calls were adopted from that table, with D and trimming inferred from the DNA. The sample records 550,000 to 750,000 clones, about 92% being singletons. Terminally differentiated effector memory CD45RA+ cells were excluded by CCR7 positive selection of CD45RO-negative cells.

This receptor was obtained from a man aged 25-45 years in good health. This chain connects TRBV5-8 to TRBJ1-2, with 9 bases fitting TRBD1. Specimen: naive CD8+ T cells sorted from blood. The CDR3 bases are TGTGCCAGCAGCACCGGACAGGGGAACTATGGCTACACCTTC. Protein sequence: CASSTGQGNYGYTF.